Shown below are 19 T cell receptor beta chains from a single sample sequenced in a study of vaccination effects on CD4 cells after COVID-19. Antigen-specific CD4+ T cells were expanded (with viral peptide pools) by the ViraFEST assay ahead of sequencing. Between days 10 and 11 of culture, CD4+ T cells were separated out. According to PCR results, the person was infected with SARS-CoV-2 between March and December 2020. Their antigens remain unidentified. Clones were sequenced by immunoSEQ multiplex PCR, and TCRdb holds only the in-frame ones, with some missing. The data show more than 20,000 clones, 69% seen once. The sequences come from CD4+ T cells from PBMCs cultured with SARS-CoV-2 spike peptides, collected before COVID-19 vaccination. The origin of the receptors is a human donor who had a prior SARS-CoV-2 infection.

V is TRBV19 and J is TRBJ2-7; the D gene could be TRBD1 or TRBD2 (5 bases each). CDR1 is LNHDA and CDR2 is SQIVND in the germline V gene (reference sequence). Between the trimmed V and J ends, which lost 2 bases and 1 base, there was a span of 12 bases. This CDR3 contains 15 residues. The CDR3 DNA sequence: TGTGCCAGTAGTATAATCGGGGACGGGTCCTACGAGCAGTACTTC. It encodes CASSIIGDGSYEQYF. The entire variable domain, with the rest obtained from reference TRBV19 and TRBJ2-7, is as follows: DGGITQSPKYLFRKEGQNVTLSCEQNLNHDAMYWYRQDPGQGLRLIYYSQIVNDFQKGDIAEGYSVSREKKESFPLTVTSAQKNPTAFYLCASSIIGDGSYEQYFGPGTRLTVT.

The rearrangement uses TRBV5-1 and TRBJ2-1; D gene uncertain. The germline gives CDR1 SGHRS, CDR2 YFSETQ. The CDR3 is 15 amino acids. V shed 0 bases and J shed 0 bases, with 7 bases lying between them. CDR3 nucleotide sequence: TGCGCCAGCAGCTTGGTACGTCACTCCTACAATGAGCAGTTCTTC. Translated: CASSLVRHSYNEQFF.

This clone was picked up one time. The chain's CDR3 is CASSQDPGQGDSPLHF. The DNA of the CDR3 is TGTGCCAGCAGCCAGGACCCGGGGCAGGGTGATTCACCCCTCCACTTT. This sequence joins TRBV4-2 and TRBJ1-6; D possibly corresponds to TRBD1 (5 bases). The V end was cut by 3 bases, the J end by 8 bases, with 17 bases between. The CDR3 totals 16 residues. From germline, CDR1 is LGHNA and CDR2 YNFKEQ.

The sample holds one count of this clone. This chain connects TRBV3-1 (or the pseudogene TRBV3-2) to TRBJ2-5; TRBD2 might be the D (6 bases). This CDR3 has 14 amino acids. The germline V gene has CDR1 LGHDT and CDR2 YNNKEL (reference sequence). The V gene lost 2 bases and the J gene lost 3 bases, with 10 bases spanning the gap. The CDR3 DNA follows: TGTGCCAGCAGCCAACTGGGGGGAGAAGAGACCCAGTACTTC. This gives the protein CASSQLGGEETQYF.

The J gene is TRBJ2-5, the V gene TRBV4-2; 9 bases are shared with TRBD2. V shed 1 base and J 0 bases; nucleotides not matched to a gene: 6. CDR3 length: 17 residues. Germline V gene lookup returns CDR1 LGHNA and CDR2 YNFKEQ. The CDR3: CASSQVSRGGYQETQYF. For the CDR3, the DNA is TGTGCCAGCAGCCAAGTTTCGCGGGGGGGTTACCAAGAGACCCAGTACTTC.

The chain links TRBV5-6 to TRBJ1-2, with 11 positions matching TRBD1. Trimming cost V 6 bases and J 6 bases; bases outside gene matches: 10. There are 15 residues in the CDR3. The germline V gene encodes CDR1 SGHDT and CDR2 YYEEEE. Here the CDR3 reads CASKPQDRGHDGYTF. For the CDR3, the DNA is TGTGCCAGCAAACCCCAGGACAGGGGGCATGATGGCTACACCTTC.

The V call is TRBV7-3, the J call TRBJ2-2; a weak D match, TRBD2 (6 bases). V was cut by 1 base and J by 4 bases, with 10 bases left in between. From germline, CDR1 is SGHTA and CDR2 FQGTGA. This CDR3 is built from 15 residues. CDR3 residues: CASSLSRDSTGELFF. CDR3 in DNA: TGTGCCAGCAGCTTAAGTCGGGACTCCACCGGGGAGCTGTTTTTT.

This clone was found a few times. The chain is built from TRBV18 and TRBJ2-7; D is possibly TRBD2 (5 bases). V was cut by 3 bases and J by 2 bases, with 11 bases left in between. Germline lookup yields CDR1 KGHSH and CDR2 LQKENI. This CDR3 is 14 amino acids long. Here the CDR3 DNA reads TGTGCCAGCTCACCTTCCGGACTCCCCTACGAGCAGTACTTC. This translates into CASSPSGLPYEQYF.

The chain employs TRBV2 and TRBJ1-3; D remains ambiguous. Germline CDR1 SNHLY, CDR2 FYNNEI. V lost 10 bases and J 5 bases, leaving 15 bases between the germline ends. The CDR3 contains 13 residues. The CDR3 region is CATNLRSRNTIYF. The CDR3 region has the DNA TGTGCCACGAACCTAAGGAGCCGAAACACCATATATTTT.

The V gene is TRBV2, the J gene TRBJ2-7; D unresolved. Trimming removed 2 bases from V and 5 bases from J, with 10 bases in between. The germline V gene has CDR1 SNHLY and CDR2 FYNNEI. The CDR3 length is 13 residues. The CDR3 protein is CASSELDSHEQYF. DNA of the CDR3: TGTGCCAGCAGTGAACTTGATTCCCACGAGCAGTACTTC.

This clone was recorded only once. The J gene is TRBJ2-1, the V gene TRBV2; TRBD2 aligns across 9 bases. The CDR3 runs 14 residues. Looked up from germline, CDR1 is SNHLY and CDR2 is FYNNEI. V dropped 6 bases and J dropped 7; count of bases not matched to a gene: 7. The CDR3 DNA is TGTGCCAGCAGGTCGCGGGAGGGCCGGAATGAGCAGTTCTTC. Protein sequence: CASRSREGRNEQFF.

In this sample, this clone turned up once. The chain has TRBV12-5 and TRBJ2-3; D uncertain. The V end was cut by 2 bases, the J end by 4 bases, with 10 bases between. This CDR3 spans 14 amino acids. Germline CDR1 LGHNT, CDR2 FRNRAP. The DNA for the CDR3 is TGTGCTAGTGGTTTGCTAGGAGAGGCAGATACGCAGTATTTT. The encoded protein is CASGLLGEADTQYF.

The chain has TRBV7-2 and TRBJ2-7; TRBD1 matches at 7 bases. The CDR3 length is 15 residues. Germline trimming cut 3 bases from V and 4 bases from J; bases unmatched to any gene: 9. The germline V gene has CDR1 SGHTA and CDR2 FQGNSA. CDR3 in DNA: TGTGCCAGCAGCTTCATGGGACAGCATTTTTACGAGCAGTACTTC. This translates into CASSFMGQHFYEQYF. The whole variable domain, filled in from reference TRBV7-2 and TRBJ2-7, reads GAGVSQSPSNKVTEKGKDVELRCDPISGHTALYWYRQSLGQGLEFLIYFQGNSAPDKSGLPSDRFSAERTGGSVSTLTIQRTQQEDSAVYLCASSFMGQHFYEQYFGPGTRLTVT.

Only a few counts were recorded for this clone. The rearrangement uses TRBV30 and TRBJ2-3, with 7 bases fitting TRBD1. Germline V gives CDR1 GTSNPN, CDR2 SVGIG (reference sequence). The CDR3 spans 14 residues. V shed 4 bases and J 2 bases; nucleotides not matched to a gene: 6. CDR3 protein: CAWTSGTATDTQYF. Here the CDR3 DNA reads TGTGCCTGGACGTCCGGGACAGCCACAGATACGCAGTATTTT.

This sequence joins TRBV5-1 and TRBJ2-3, with D hard to call. Trimming left V 4 bases short and J 0 bases short, with 15 bases between. This CDR3 spans 16 amino acids. Germline V CDR1 and CDR2: SGHRS, YFSETQ. CDR3 in DNA: TGCGCCAGCAGCCCCTTGGACCGCGATAGCACAGATACGCAGTATTTT. Translating it yields CASSPLDRDSTDTQYF.

The chain links TRBV5-1 to TRBJ2-7; D unclear. Germline CDR1 and CDR2: SGHRS and YFSETQ. The CDR3 extends over 16 amino acids. Trimming removed 0 bases at V and 0 bases at J, with 13 bases between. The CDR3 loop reads CASSLGGGQTSYEQYF. The DNA of the CDR3 is TGCGCCAGCAGCTTGGGCGGTGGGCAGACCTCCTACGAGCAGTACTTC.

This clone was counted between two and nine times. V is TRBV6-1 and J is TRBJ1-2; 9 bases align to TRBD1. The germline V gene encodes CDR1 MNHNS and CDR2 SASEGT. The CDR3 loop spans 18 amino acids. J was trimmed by 5 bases and V by 0 bases; bases with no gene match: 13. This CDR3 reads CASSEAQVLGQGGYGYTF. For the CDR3, the DNA is TGTGCCAGCAGTGAAGCGCAAGTACTGGGACAGGGAGGGTATGGCTACACCTTC.

The chain's CDR3 is CASSLRGRGNTEAFF. The CDR3 DNA follows: TGTGCCAGCAGTCTCCGTGGGCGGGGGAACACTGAAGCTTTCTTT. The chain recombines TRBV7-9 with TRBJ1-1; D is undetermined. This CDR3 is 15 amino acids long. V was clipped by 6 bases and J by 1 base, with 15 bases between them. CDR1 SEHNR and CDR2 FQNEAQ come from the germline V gene (reference sequence). Together with reference TRBV7-9 and TRBJ1-1, the CDR3 gives the full variable domain: DTGVSQNPRHKITKRGQNVTFRCDPISEHNRLYWYRQTLGQGPEFLTYFQNEAQLEKSRLLSDRFSAERPKGSFSTLEIQRTEQGDSAMYLCASSLRGRGNTEAFFGQGTRLTVV.

The V gene is TRBV14, the J gene TRBJ1-2; D call uncertain. Trimming cost V 1 base and J 0 bases, with 3 bases left between them. CDR1 SGHDN and CDR2 FVKESK come from the germline V gene. The CDR3 contains 13 residues. The CDR3 sequence is CASSQGANYGYTF. The DNA for the CDR3 is TGTGCCAGCAGCCAAGGGGCTAACTATGGCTACACCTTC.